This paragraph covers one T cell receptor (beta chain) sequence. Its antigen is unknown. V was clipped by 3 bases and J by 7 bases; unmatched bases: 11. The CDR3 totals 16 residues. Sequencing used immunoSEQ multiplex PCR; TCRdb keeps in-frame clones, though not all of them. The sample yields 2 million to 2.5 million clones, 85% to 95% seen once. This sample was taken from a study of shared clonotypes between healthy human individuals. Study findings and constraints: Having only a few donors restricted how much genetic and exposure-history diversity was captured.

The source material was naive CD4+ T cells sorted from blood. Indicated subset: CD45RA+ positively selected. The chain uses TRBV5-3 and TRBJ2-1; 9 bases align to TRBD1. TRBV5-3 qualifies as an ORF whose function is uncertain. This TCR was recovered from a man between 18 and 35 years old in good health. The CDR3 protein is CARSYLPGQGSNEQFF. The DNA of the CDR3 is TGTGCCAGAAGCTACCTCCCGGGACAGGGTTCGAATGAGCAGTTCTTC.